These 27 T cell receptor beta chains were all obtained from the same sample, sequenced in a study of cytomegalovirus exposure and HLA in healthy donors. Vbeta (60) and Jbeta (13) primers were used in the PCR. Some clones are missing from TCRdb's copy, which holds only in-frame ones; the method was immunoSEQ multiplex PCR. The sample carries 150,000 to 180,000 clones, around 70% recorded once. Sequencing input: PBMCs. These TCRs come from a man aged 25-45 years in good health and CMV-seronegative.

A note on this clone: The junction shows a germline mismatch at one end, possibly a read error. The V call is TRBV25-1, the J call TRBJ1-2; unclear D gene. The CDR3 loop spans 11 amino acids. CDR1 is MGHDK, CDR2 SYGVNS, per germline. This chain's CDR3 is CASDSNYGYPF. The CDR3 DNA is TGTGCCAGCGATTCTAACTATGGCTACCCCTTC.

This chain connects TRBV30 to TRBJ2-2; tentatively, D is TRBD1 (5 bases). V lost 4 bases to trimming and J lost 2 bases, with 17 bases between them. The CDR3 runs 16 residues. Germline CDR1 and CDR2: GTSNPN and SVGIG (reference sequence). In DNA, the CDR3 is TGTGCCTGGATCACCCGAAGGGGCCCAAACACCGGGGAGCTGTTTTTT. This translates into CAWITRRGPNTGELFF.

This clone appeared a single time. The rearrangement joins TRBV7-6 to TRBJ2-3; 9 bases match TRBD1. The CDR3 runs to 14 residues. V lost 5 bases, J lost 4 bases, and 4 bases stayed unmatched. CDR1 is SGHVS and CDR2 is FNYEAQ in the germline V gene. CDR3 amino acids: CASSQGQGADTQYF. CDR3 nucleotide sequence: TGTGCCAGCAGCCAGGGACAGGGTGCAGATACGCAGTATTTT.

This clone was seen more than once but under ten times. The chain combines TRBV6-5 with TRBJ2-1; 9 nucleotides line up with TRBD1. The trim removed 3 bases at V and 6 bases at J, leaving 9 bases unmatched. There are 16 residues in the CDR3. Per the germline V gene, CDR1 is MNHEY and CDR2 is SVGAGI. This chain's CDR3 is CASSYTGTGLSNEQFF. The DNA of the CDR3 is TGTGCCAGCAGTTATACCGGGACAGGGTTATCCAATGAGCAGTTCTTC.

CDR3 in amino acids: CASSSGTGGQETQYF. CDR3 coding DNA: TGTGCCAGCAGTTCCGGGACAGGAGGCCAAGAGACCCAGTACTTC. The rearrangement joins TRBV25-1 to TRBJ2-5; TRBD1 matches 8 bases. The trim removed 5 bases at V and 1 base at J, leaving 6 bases unmatched. CDR1 and CDR2 (germline): MGHDK, SYGVNS. There are 15 residues in the CDR3.

The gene calls are TRBV10-3 and TRBJ2-7; the match to TRBD2 covers 9 bases. With 4 bases clipped from V and 3 bases from J, the junction kept 4 bases outside the gene matches. The germline CDR1 and CDR2 sequences are ENHRY and SYGVKD. The CDR3 extends over 14 amino acids. In nucleotides, the CDR3 is TGTGCCATCAGTGTAGCGGGGGAAAGCTACGAGCAGTACTTC. It specifies CAISVAGESYEQYF.

The rearrangement joins TRBV10-3 to TRBJ2-1; D might be TRBD2 (6 bases). The germline V and J ends were trimmed by 6 bases and 2 bases, with 14 bases remaining between them. CDR1 and CDR2 from the germline V gene are ENHRY and SYGVKD. CDR3 size: 15 residues. CDR3 loop: CAISGTPEPYNEQFF. CDR3 DNA: TGTGCCATCAGCGGGACTCCTGAACCCTACAATGAGCAGTTCTTC.

This clone was counted once. As DNA, the CDR3 is TGCAGCGTTCAGCCGGGACAGGGCGCAACTTTTTCCTACGAGCAGTACTTC. It codes for CSVQPGQGATFSYEQYF. The J gene is TRBJ2-7, the V gene TRBV29-1, with TRBD1 identical over 9 bases. Germline CDR1 is SQVTM and CDR2 is ANQGSEA. The V segment lost 5 bases and the J segment 1 base; nucleotides outside the gene matches: 15. The CDR3 is 17 residues long.

The chain links TRBV11-2 to TRBJ1-1, with 10 bases aligning to TRBD1. The germline V gene has CDR1 SGHAT and CDR2 FQNNGV. The trim removed 1 base at V and 5 bases at J, leaving 7 bases unmatched. This CDR3 has 16 amino acids. CDR3 region: CASSLGDRGIGTEAFF. DNA of the CDR3: TGTGCCAGCAGCTTAGGGGACAGGGGAATTGGGACTGAAGCTTTCTTT.

The rearrangement joins TRBV7-9 to TRBJ2-7, with 7 bases identical to TRBD1. V was pared by 5 bases and J by 6 bases, with 13 bases of the junction left unmatched. The CDR3 length is 15 residues. The germline V gene encodes CDR1 SEHNR and CDR2 FQNEAQ (reference sequence). CDR3 sequence reads: CASSGTGAPGAEQYF. DNA of the CDR3: TGTGCCAGCAGCGGTACAGGGGCCCCCGGGGCCGAGCAGTACTTC. Drawing the rest from reference TRBV7-9 and TRBJ2-7, the complete variable domain is DTGVSQNPRHKITKRGQNVTFRCDPISEHNRLYWYRQTLGQGPEFLTYFQNEAQLEKSRLLSDRFSAERPKGSFSTLEIQRTEQGDSAMYLCASSGTGAPGAEQYFGPGTRLTVT.

V is TRBV12-5 and J is TRBJ2-7; 7 bases agree with TRBD1. This CDR3 has 17 residues. Germline V gene data show CDR1 as LGHNT and CDR2 as FRNRAP. Trimming cost V 1 base and J 0 bases; bases outside gene matches: 9. CDR3 nucleotides: TGTGCTAGTGGTTTGGACCTAGACAGGGAGAGCTCCTACGAGCAGTACTTC. Translating gives CASGLDLDRESSYEQYF.

V gene TRBV5-6 combines with J gene TRBJ2-1, with D perhaps matching TRBD2 (5 bases). Trimming cost V 9 bases and J 5 bases, with 9 bases left between them. The CDR3 loop spans 11 amino acids. Germline V lookup: CDR1 SGHDT, CDR2 YYEEEE. The CDR3 sequence: CATRGHNEQFF. The CDR3 DNA reads as TGTGCCACTCGAGGGCACAATGAGCAGTTCTTC.

The V and J genes are TRBV23-1 and TRBJ1-1; possibly TRBD1 for D (6 bases). TRBV23-1 is an ORF, and what it does is uncertain. The CDR3 is 13 residues long. V lost 6 bases to trimming and J lost 5 bases, with 13 bases between them. The CDR3 loop reads CASRTGVSTEAFF. CDR3 nucleotide sequence: TGCGCCAGCAGGACAGGTGTGAGTACTGAAGCTTTCTTT.

The rearrangement uses TRBV5-1 and TRBJ2-5; D might be TRBD1 (5 bases). Germline loops: CDR1 SGHRS, CDR2 YFSETQ. The germline V and J ends were trimmed by 0 bases and 5 bases, with 11 bases remaining between them. This CDR3 is 14 amino acids long. The CDR3 is CASSLEGREETQYF. In nucleotides, the CDR3 is TGCGCCAGCAGCTTGGAGGGGCGCGAGGAGACCCAGTACTTC.

This chain joins TRBV4-1 and TRBJ2-7; 11 nucleotides line up with TRBD1. Germline loops: CDR1 MGHRA, CDR2 YSYEKL. V trimming: 3 bases; J trimming: 5 bases; junction bases outside the gene matches: 3. The CDR3 consists of 14 residues. CDR3 in DNA: TGCGCCAGCAGCCAGAGGACAGGGGGCGACGAGCAGTACTTC. This codes for CASSQRTGGDEQYF.

The rearrangement uses TRBV20-1 and TRBJ1-2; the D gene is possibly TRBD1 (5 bases). The CDR3 is 11 residues long. Germline CDR1 is DFQATT and CDR2 is SNEGSKA (reference sequence). The V end was cut by 3 bases, the J end by 7 bases, with 9 bases between. Here the CDR3 DNA reads TGCAGTGCTAGTCCAGGGCCTGGCTACACCTTC. Translated: CSASPGPGYTF.

The V and J genes are TRBV6-5 and TRBJ1-4; TRBD1 might be the D (6 bases). V lost 2 bases and J 8 bases, leaving 15 bases between the germline ends. Germline V CDR1 and CDR2: MNHEY, SVGAGI. This CDR3 has 15 residues. The CDR3 bases are TGTGCCAGCAGTTACAATCGGGGGGCGGGAGAAAAACTGTTTTTT. It yields the protein CASSYNRGAGEKLFF.

V gene TRBV2 combines with J gene TRBJ2-7; D unclear. Per the germline V gene, CDR1 is SNHLY and CDR2 is FYNNEI. V was shortened by 3 bases and J by 9 bases, with 15 bases between the two germline ends. CDR3 length equals 13 residues. The CDR3 sequence: CASSEESAVGQYF. The CDR3, as DNA: TGTGCCAGCAGTGAGGAGTCAGCCGTCGGGCAGTACTTC.

The genes are TRBV27 and TRBJ2-2; 10 bases align to TRBD1. The junction had 12 bases not matched to a gene; V was cut back by 5 bases and J by 6 bases. Per germline, CDR1 MNHEY and CDR2 SMNVEV (reference sequence). CDR3 length: 17 residues. Here the CDR3 reads CASSPSRDRGWAGELFF. The CDR3 DNA sequence: TGTGCCAGCAGTCCTTCCCGGGACAGGGGTTGGGCCGGGGAGCTGTTTTTT.

The J gene is TRBJ2-7, the V gene TRBV7-8; perhaps TRBD2 as D (6 bases). Germline CDR1 and CDR2: SGHVS and FQNEAQ. Trimming removed 7 bases from V and 1 base from J, with 17 bases in between. This CDR3 is 15 amino acids long. CDR3 protein: CASTPLAGSSYEQYF. CDR3 DNA sequence: TGTGCCAGCACCCCTTTGGCGGGGTCGTCCTACGAGCAGTACTTC.

This chain connects TRBV7-2 to TRBJ2-3; TRBD2 matches at 9 bases. The junction had 8 bases not matched to a gene; V was cut back by 5 bases and J by 5 bases. The CDR3 is made up of 15 amino acids. CDR1 SGHTA and CDR2 FQGNSA come from the germline V gene. In nucleotides, the CDR3 is TGTGCCAGCAGCCCCCCCGGGCGGGGGGGAGATACGCAGTATTTT. Translated, it gives CASSPPGRGGDTQYF.

The chain couples TRBV19 to TRBJ1-2; 7 bases line up with TRBD1. CDR1 and CDR2 (germline): LNHDA, SQIVND (reference sequence). The trim removed 6 bases at V and 7 bases at J, leaving 8 bases unmatched. The CDR3 runs 13 residues. The CDR3 DNA reads as TGTGCCAGTAGAACCTCAGGGGGTGGTGGCTACACCTTC. This sequence encodes CASRTSGGGGYTF.

The J gene is TRBJ2-1, the V gene TRBV6-6, with D tentatively TRBD2 (6 bases). CDR1 and CDR2 (germline): MNHNY, SVGAGI (reference sequence). This CDR3 contains 13 residues. V was trimmed by 4 bases and J by 12 bases, leaving 16 bases between them. DNA of the CDR3: TGTGCCAGCAGTTCCTCGGGGACTTCTGGGCAGTTCTTC. Protein product: CASSSSGTSGQFF.

The table lists this clone with a count of one. J is TRBJ1-6 and V is TRBV5-1; possibly TRBD1 for D (5 bases). Germline assignment: CDR1 SGHRS and CDR2 YFSETQ. CDR3 length: 15 residues. V gave up 0 bases and J gave up 10 bases, with 14 bases separating them. CDR3 bases: TGCGCCAGCAGCTTGGGTCGTGGAGGGGACTCACCCCTCCACTTT. It codes for CASSLGRGGDSPLHF.

Points on this clone: One end of the junction fails to match germline, which may point to a read error. This chain uses TRBV28 with TRBJ1-5; 12 bases line up with TRBD1. Germline values: CDR1 MDHEN, CDR2 SYDVKM. The CDR3 length is 15 residues. DNA of the CDR3: TGTGCCAGCAGTCTGGGACAGGGGGCAGGTCAGCCCCAGAATTTT. Protein: CASSLGQGAGQPQNF.

The chain uses TRBV29-1 and TRBJ1-1; 8 positions match TRBD1. Per the germline V gene, CDR1 is SQVTM and CDR2 is ANQGSEA. The V segment lost 3 bases and the J segment 0 bases; nucleotides outside the gene matches: 6. CDR3 length: 15 residues. The CDR3 loop reads CSVDNPRGLNTEAFF. CDR3 coding DNA: TGCAGCGTTGATAACCCCAGGGGGCTGAACACTGAAGCTTTCTTT.

The CDR3 nucleotides read TGCGCCAGCAGCTCGATAGGACTGACTATAGAGCAGTACTTC. It specifies CASSSIGLTIEQYF. V gene TRBV5-1 combines with J gene TRBJ2-7, with D possibly TRBD2 on 5 matching bases. V was clipped by 3 bases and J by 7 bases, with 17 bases between them. In germline, CDR1 is SGHRS, CDR2 YFSETQ. This CDR3 contains 14 residues.